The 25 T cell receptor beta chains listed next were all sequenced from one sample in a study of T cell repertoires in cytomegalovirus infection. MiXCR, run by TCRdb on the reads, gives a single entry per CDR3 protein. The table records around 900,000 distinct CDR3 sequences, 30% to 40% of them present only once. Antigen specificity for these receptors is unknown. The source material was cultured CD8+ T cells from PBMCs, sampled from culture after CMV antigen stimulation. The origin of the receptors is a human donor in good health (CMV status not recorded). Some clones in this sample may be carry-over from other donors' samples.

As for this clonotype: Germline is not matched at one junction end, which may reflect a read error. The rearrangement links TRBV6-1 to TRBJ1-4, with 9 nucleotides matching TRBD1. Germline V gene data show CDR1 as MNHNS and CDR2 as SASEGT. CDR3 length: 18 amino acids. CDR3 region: CASSEFTGGVWTNGKLFF. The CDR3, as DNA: TGTGCCAGCAGTGAATTTACAGGGGGCGTTTGGACTAATGGAAAACTGTTTTTT.

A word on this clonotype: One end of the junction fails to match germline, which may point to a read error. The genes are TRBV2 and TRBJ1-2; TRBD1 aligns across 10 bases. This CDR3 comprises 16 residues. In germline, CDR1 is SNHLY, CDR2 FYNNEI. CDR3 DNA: TGTGCCAGCAGCGAAGGAGAGACAGGGGGCTACTATGGCTACACCTTC. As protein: CASSEGETGGYYGYTF.

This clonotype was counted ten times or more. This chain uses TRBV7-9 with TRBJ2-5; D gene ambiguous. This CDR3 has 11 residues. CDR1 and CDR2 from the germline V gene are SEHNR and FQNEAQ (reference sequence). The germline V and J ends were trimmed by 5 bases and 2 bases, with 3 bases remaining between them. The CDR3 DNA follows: TGTGCCAGCAGCATTCAAGAGACCCAGTACTTC. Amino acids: CASSIQETQYF. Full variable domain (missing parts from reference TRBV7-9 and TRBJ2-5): DTGVSQNPRHKITKRGQNVTFRCDPISEHNRLYWYRQTLGQGPEFLTYFQNEAQLEKSRLLSDRFSAERPKGSFSTLEIQRTEQGDSAMYLCASSIQETQYFGPGTRLLVL.

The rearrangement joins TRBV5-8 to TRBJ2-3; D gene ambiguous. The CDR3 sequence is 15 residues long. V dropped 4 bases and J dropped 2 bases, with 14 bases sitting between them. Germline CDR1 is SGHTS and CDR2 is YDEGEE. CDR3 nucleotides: TGTGCCAGCAGCCTCGAAATTAATCCCACAGATACGCAGTATTTT. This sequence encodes CASSLEINPTDTQYF. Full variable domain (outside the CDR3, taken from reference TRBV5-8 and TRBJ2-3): EAGVTQSPTHLIKTRGQQATLRCSPISGHTSVYWYQQALGLGLQFLLWYDEGEERNRGNFPPRFSGRQFPNYSSELNVNALELEDSALYLCASSLEINPTDTQYFGPGTRLTVL.

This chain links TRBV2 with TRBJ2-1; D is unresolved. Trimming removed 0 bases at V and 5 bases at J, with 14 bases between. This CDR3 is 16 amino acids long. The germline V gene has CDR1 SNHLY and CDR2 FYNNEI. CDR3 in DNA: TGTGCCAGCAGTGAAGCTAGACAAGGATGGGACAATGAGCAGTTCTTC. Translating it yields CASSEARQGWDNEQFF.

The CDR3 region is CASKRGKGGGGYTF. Written as DNA, the CDR3 is TGTGCCAGTAAAAGGGGAAAGGGAGGAGGTGGCTACACCTTC. The gene calls are TRBV19 and TRBJ1-2, with a possible D match to TRBD1 (5 bases). CDR3 length: 14 amino acids. Germline CDR1 LNHDA, CDR2 SQIVND (reference sequence). V was pared by 7 bases and J by 7 bases, with 19 bases between. The full variable domain, its missing parts supplied by reference TRBV19 and TRBJ1-2, is DGGITQSPKYLFRKEGQNVTLSCEQNLNHDAMYWYRQDPGQGLRLIYYSQIVNDFQKGDIAEGYSVSREKKESFPLTVTSAQKNPTAFYLCASKRGKGGGGYTFGSGTRLTVV.

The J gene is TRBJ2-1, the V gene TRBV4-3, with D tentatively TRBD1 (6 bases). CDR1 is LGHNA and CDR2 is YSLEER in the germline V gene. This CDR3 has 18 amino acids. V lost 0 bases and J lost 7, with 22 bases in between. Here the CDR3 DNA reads TGCGCCAGCAGCCAAGATGAGGACAGCCTAGCATCGGGTAATGAGCAGTTCTTC. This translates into CASSQDEDSLASGNEQFF.

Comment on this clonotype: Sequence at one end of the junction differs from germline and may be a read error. CDR3 coding DNA: TGCGCCAACAGCTTGGGAGAGACCCAGTACTTC. Protein product: CANSLGETQYF. The chain joins TRBV5-1 to TRBJ2-5, with D unclear. Per the germline V gene, CDR1 is SGHRS and CDR2 is YFSETQ. The CDR3 runs to 11 residues.

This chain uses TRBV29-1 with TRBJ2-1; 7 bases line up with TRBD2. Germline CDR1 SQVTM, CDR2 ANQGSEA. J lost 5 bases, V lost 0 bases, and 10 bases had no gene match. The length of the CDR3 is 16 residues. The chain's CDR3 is CSVEDLMRGKNNEQFF. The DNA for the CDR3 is TGCAGCGTTGAAGATCTAATGCGGGGGAAAAACAATGAGCAGTTCTTC.

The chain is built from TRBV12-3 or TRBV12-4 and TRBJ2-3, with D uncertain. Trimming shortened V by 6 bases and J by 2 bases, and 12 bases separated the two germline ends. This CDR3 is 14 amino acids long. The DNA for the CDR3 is TGTGCCAGCAGCCGGACGGTCTACACAGATACGCAGTATTTT. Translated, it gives CASSRTVYTDTQYF.

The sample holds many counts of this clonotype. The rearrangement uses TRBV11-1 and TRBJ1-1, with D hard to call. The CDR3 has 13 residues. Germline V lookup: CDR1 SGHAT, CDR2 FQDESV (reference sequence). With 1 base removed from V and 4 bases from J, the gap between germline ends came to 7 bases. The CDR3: CASSLEQSTEAFF. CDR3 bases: TGTGCCAGCAGCTTAGAACAGAGCACTGAAGCTTTCTTT.

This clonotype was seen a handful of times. CDR3 DNA sequence: TGTGCCAGCAGTTACTCTGGGCAGGGTGAGGAAAAACTGTTTTTT. It specifies CASSYSGQGEEKLFF. The chain employs TRBV6-6 and TRBJ1-4; a possible D gene is TRBD1 (5 bases). V dropped 0 bases and J dropped 8 bases, with 13 bases sitting between them. Looked up from germline, CDR1 is MNHNY and CDR2 is SVGAGI (reference sequence). The CDR3 length is 15 residues.

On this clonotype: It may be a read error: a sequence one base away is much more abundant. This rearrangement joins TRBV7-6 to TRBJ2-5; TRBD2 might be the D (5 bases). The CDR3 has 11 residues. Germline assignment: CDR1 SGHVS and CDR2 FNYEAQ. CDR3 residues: CVSSSGMTQYF. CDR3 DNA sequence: TGTGTCAGCAGCTCCGGGATGACCCAGTACTTC.

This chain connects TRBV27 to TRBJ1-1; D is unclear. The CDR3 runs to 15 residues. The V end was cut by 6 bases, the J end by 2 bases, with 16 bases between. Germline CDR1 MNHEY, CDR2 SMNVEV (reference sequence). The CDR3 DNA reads TGTGCCAGCAGGACTGAAGGTGGAGGTAACACTGAAGCTTTCTTT. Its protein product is CASRTEGGGNTEAFF.

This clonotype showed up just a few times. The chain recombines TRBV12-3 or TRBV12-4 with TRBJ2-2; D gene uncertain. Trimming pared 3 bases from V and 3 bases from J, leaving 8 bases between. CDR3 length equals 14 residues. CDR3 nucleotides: TGTGCCAGCAGTTTTTCGCAGCACACCGGGGAGCTGTTTTTT. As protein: CASSFSQHTGELFF.

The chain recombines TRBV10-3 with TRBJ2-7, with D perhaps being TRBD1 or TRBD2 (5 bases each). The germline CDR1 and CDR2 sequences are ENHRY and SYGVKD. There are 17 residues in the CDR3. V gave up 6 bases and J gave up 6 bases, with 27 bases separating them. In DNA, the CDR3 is TGTGCCATCAGATCAACTATGGGGGACCTACTTGGAGCCGAGCAGTACGTC. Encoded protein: CAIRSTMGDLLGAEQYV.

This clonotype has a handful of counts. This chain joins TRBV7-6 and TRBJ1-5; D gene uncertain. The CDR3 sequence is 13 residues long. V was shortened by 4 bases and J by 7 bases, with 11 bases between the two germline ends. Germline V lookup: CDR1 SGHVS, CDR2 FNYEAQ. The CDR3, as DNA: TGTGCCAGCAGCTCTGGTCTGACACAGCCCCAGCATTTT. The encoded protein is CASSSGLTQPQHF.

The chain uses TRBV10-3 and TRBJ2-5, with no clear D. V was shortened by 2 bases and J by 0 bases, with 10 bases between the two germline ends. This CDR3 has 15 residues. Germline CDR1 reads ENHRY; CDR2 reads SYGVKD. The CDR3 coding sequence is TGTGCCATCAGTGAGCAGGTCGACAACCAAGAGACCCAGTACTTC. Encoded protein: CAISEQVDNQETQYF.

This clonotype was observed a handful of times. In nucleotides, the CDR3 is TGTGCCAGCAGTTACCTACAGGGGGCAAGCAATCAGCCCCAGCATTTT. Protein sequence: CASSYLQGASNQPQHF. The genes are TRBV28 and TRBJ1-5; TRBD1 matches at 9 bases. The CDR3 has 16 amino acids. Germline V CDR1 and CDR2: MDHEN, SYDVKM. V trimming: 4 bases; J trimming: 1 base; junction bases outside the gene matches: 5. Full variable domain (missing parts from reference TRBV28 and TRBJ1-5): DVKVTQSSRYLVKRTGEKVFLECVQDMDHENMFWYRQDPGLGLRLIYFSYDVKMKEKGDIPEGYSVSREKKERFSLILESASTNQTSMYLCASSYLQGASNQPQHFGDGTRLSIL.

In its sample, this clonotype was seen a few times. DNA for the CDR3: TGTGCCAGCAGCTCACCGGGATTCACAGAGACCCAGTACTTC. Residues: CASSSPGFTETQYF. The chain is built from TRBV7-9 and TRBJ2-5; tentative D call: TRBD2 (5 bases). The CDR3 covers 14 residues. Trimming took 4 bases from V and 4 from J, leaving 13 bases between them. Germline CDR1 reads SEHNR; CDR2 reads FQNEAQ (reference sequence).

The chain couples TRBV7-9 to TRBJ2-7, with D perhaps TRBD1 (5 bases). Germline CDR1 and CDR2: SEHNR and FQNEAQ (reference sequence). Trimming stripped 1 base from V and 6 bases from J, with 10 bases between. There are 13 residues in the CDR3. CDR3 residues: CASSLEGRLEQYF. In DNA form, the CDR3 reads TGTGCCAGCAGCTTAGAGGGGCGCCTCGAGCAGTACTTC.

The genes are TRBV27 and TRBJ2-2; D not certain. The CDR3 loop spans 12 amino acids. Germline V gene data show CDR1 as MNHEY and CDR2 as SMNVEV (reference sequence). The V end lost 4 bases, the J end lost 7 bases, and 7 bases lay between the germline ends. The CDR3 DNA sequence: TGTGCCAGCAGTTCCTCGGACGGGGAGCTGTTTTTT. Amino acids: CASSSSDGELFF.

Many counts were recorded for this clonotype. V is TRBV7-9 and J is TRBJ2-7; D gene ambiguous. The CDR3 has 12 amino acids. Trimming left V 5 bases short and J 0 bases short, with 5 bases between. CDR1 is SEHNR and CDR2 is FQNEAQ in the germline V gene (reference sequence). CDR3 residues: CASSPSSYEQYF. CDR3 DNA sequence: TGTGCCAGCAGCCCGAGCTCCTACGAGCAGTACTTC.

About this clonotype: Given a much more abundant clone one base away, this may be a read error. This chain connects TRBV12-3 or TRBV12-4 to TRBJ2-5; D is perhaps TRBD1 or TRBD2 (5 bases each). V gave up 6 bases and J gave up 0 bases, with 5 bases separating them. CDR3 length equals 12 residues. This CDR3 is CASRGHQETQYF. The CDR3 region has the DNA TGTGCCAGCAGGGGACACCAAGAGACCCAGTACTTC.

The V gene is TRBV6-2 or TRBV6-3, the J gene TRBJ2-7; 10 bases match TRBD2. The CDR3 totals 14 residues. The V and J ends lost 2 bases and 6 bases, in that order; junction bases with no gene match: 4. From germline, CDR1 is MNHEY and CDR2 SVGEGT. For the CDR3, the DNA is TGTGCCAGCAGTTACCTAGCGGGAGCACTCGAGCAGTACTTC. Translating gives CASSYLAGALEQYF.